The entry below describes one T cell receptor (beta chain). The repertoire was sequenced with immunoSEQ multiplex PCR; TCRdb's copy has only in-frame clones and lacks some. The profile shows about 350,000 clones, approximately 89% of them singletons. The germline gives CDR1 MDHEN, CDR2 SYDVKM. There are 13 residues in the CDR3. With 10 bases removed from V and 8 bases from J, the gap between germline ends came to 20 bases. These data come from a study of blood T cell repertoires in COVID-19. The material sequenced was peripheral blood. The chain recombines TRBV28 with TRBJ1-2, with D hard to call. This sequence was found in a woman in her sixties or seventies with COVID-19, enrolled during active disease. The CDR3 sequence: CATLQWARGGYTF. The CDR3 nucleotides read TGTGCCACCCTACAGTGGGCGCGAGGGGGCTACACCTTC.